Following are 25 T cell receptor beta chains from one sample sequenced in a study of T-cell reconstitution after alpha-beta-depleted transplantation in children. Unique molecular identifiers were incorporated when the TCRbeta library was constructed. Via MiXCR, TCRdb re-called the PCR reads, giving one row per CDR3 protein. The sample has about 600,000 distinct CDR3 sequences, 10% to 15% seen once. The sequencing here drew on PBMCs, mostly from graft donor cells, taken 360 days after TCRalphabeta/CD19-depleted stem cell transplant. These receptors were taken from a male patient aged 10 to 17 who had a stem cell transplant for acute myeloid leukemia, so the T cells may come from the graft donor.

V and J are TRBV29-1 and TRBJ2-1, with a weak D call TRBD2 (7 bases). This CDR3 is built from 14 residues. The V gene lost 3 bases and the J gene lost 6 bases, with 15 bases spanning the gap. Per the germline V gene, CDR1 is SQVTM and CDR2 is ANQGSEA. CDR3 in DNA: TGCAGCGTTGAGGGGGGGGCCCTGGGCAATGAGCAGTTCTTC. Translation: CSVEGGALGNEQFF.

DNA for the CDR3: TGTGCCAGCTCGGTCTTAGGCAGCTCCTACGAGCAGTACTTC. This codes for CASSVLGSSYEQYF. This chain uses TRBV12-3 or TRBV12-4 with TRBJ2-7; D remains unclear. The CDR3 contains 14 residues. The ends were cut back, 8 bases at V and 0 bases at J, with 14 bases in the middle.

J is TRBJ2-1 and V is TRBV4-2; 11 bases agree with TRBD1. The CDR3 is made up of 22 amino acids. V was clipped by 4 bases and J by 4 bases; unmatched bases: 24. Germline assignment: CDR1 LGHNA and CDR2 YNFKEQ. The CDR3: CASSRRVPEGTGGARPYNEQFF. In DNA form, the CDR3 reads TGTGCCAGCAGCCGCCGAGTCCCAGAAGGGACAGGGGGTGCCCGGCCTTACAATGAGCAGTTCTTC.

This rearrangement joins TRBV24-1 to TRBJ2-2; D uncertain. The CDR3 consists of 15 residues. The germline CDR1 and CDR2 sequences are KGHDR and SFDVKD. The germline V and J ends were trimmed by 1 base and 1 base, with 6 bases remaining between them. CDR3 loop: CATSDLRQNTGELFF. CDR3 nucleotide sequence: TGTGCCACCAGTGATTTACGCCAGAACACCGGGGAGCTGTTTTTT.

The chain couples TRBV5-1 to TRBJ2-2; a weak D match, TRBD1 (6 bases). With 5 bases removed from V and 5 bases from J, the gap between germline ends came to 19 bases. The CDR3 spans 16 residues. Per the germline V gene, CDR1 is SGHRS and CDR2 is YFSETQ. The CDR3 is CASRVGQTGGTGELFF. The DNA for the CDR3 is TGCGCCAGCAGAGTCGGACAGACCGGAGGTACCGGGGAGCTGTTTTTT. Filled out from reference TRBV5-1 and TRBJ2-2, the complete variable domain reads KAGVTQTPRYLIKTRGQQVTLSCSPISGHRSVSWYQQTPGQGLQFLFEYFSETQRNKGNFPGRFSGRQFSNSRSEMNVSTLELGDSALYLCASRVGQTGGTGELFFGEGSRLTVL.

A note on this clonotype: The CDR3 ends on some other residue instead of the conserved phenylalanine or tryptophan, so this is likely a read error. V gene TRBV12-3 or TRBV12-4 combines with J gene TRBJ1-1, with 8 bases fitting TRBD1. The ends lost 3 bases at V and 11 bases at J; junction bases unmatched: 5. The CDR3 is made up of 12 amino acids. The CDR3 nucleotides read TGTGCCAGCAGTTTGTACCGGGACAGGGCTTTCTCT. Encoded protein: CASSLYRDRAFS.

In its sample, this clonotype was seen a few times. The chain links TRBV4-3 to TRBJ2-5, with a weak D call TRBD2 (6 bases). The V end lost 1 base, the J end lost 9 bases, and 6 bases lay between the germline ends. CDR3 length equals 11 residues. The germline V gene has CDR1 LGHNA and CDR2 YSLEER. Here the CDR3 reads CASSQGRAQYF. The CDR3, as DNA: TGCGCCAGCAGCCAAGGGAGGGCCCAGTACTTC.

This clonotype was counted a few times. The genes are TRBV6-5 and TRBJ2-7; TRBD1 aligns across 7 bases. The CDR3 contains 15 residues. Germline CDR1 is MNHEY and CDR2 is SVGAGI. V shed 0 bases, J shed 5 bases, and the junction held 7 bases outside the gene matches. The CDR3 DNA sequence: TGTGCCAGCAGTTACTCAGGGGGCGGTCCCCACGAGCAGTACTTC. As protein: CASSYSGGGPHEQYF.

The chain recombines TRBV20-1 with TRBJ2-7; D is undetermined. The V gene lost 4 bases and the J gene lost 3 bases, with 4 bases spanning the gap. The germline V gene encodes CDR1 DFQATT and CDR2 SNEGSKA (reference sequence). CDR3 length: 10 amino acids. CDR3 sequence reads: CSATFYEQYF. As DNA, the CDR3 is TGCAGTGCTACCTTCTACGAGCAGTACTTC.

A few counts support this clonotype. The CDR3 region has the DNA TGTGCCAGCAGCCCGGACGGGGGGGGTTACGATGAGCAGTTCTTC. It codes for CASSPDGGGYDEQFF. The chain is built from TRBV7-3 and TRBJ2-1; 8 positions match TRBD2. V gave up 5 bases and J gave up 8 bases; unmatched junction bases: 11. The CDR3 spans 15 residues. CDR1 is SGHTA and CDR2 is FQGTGA in the germline V gene. Drawing the rest from reference TRBV7-3 and TRBJ2-1, the complete variable domain is GAGVSQTPSNKVTEKGKYVELRCDPISGHTALYWYRQSLGQGPEFLIYFQGTGAADDSGLPNDRFFAVRPEGSVSTLKIQRTERGDSAVYLCASSPDGGGYDEQFFGPGTRLTVL.

This clonotype was detected many times. The chain employs TRBV6-1 and TRBJ2-7; TRBD1 might be the D (5 bases). V gave up 4 bases and J gave up 0 bases, with 10 bases separating them. Germline loops: CDR1 MNHNS, CDR2 SASEGT. The CDR3 loop spans 14 amino acids. DNA of the CDR3: TGTGCCAGCAGTGCCAGGGAAGGCTCCTACGAGCAGTACGTC. It codes for CASSAREGSYEQYV.

The chain links TRBV15 to TRBJ2-7; 11 bases map to TRBD2. CDR1 is LNHNV and CDR2 is YYDKDF in the germline V gene (reference sequence). The CDR3 has 17 residues. The ends lost 8 bases at V and 2 bases at J; junction bases unmatched: 14. In DNA, the CDR3 is TGTGCCACCTCCACAGCCGTACTAGCGGGAGTCACCTACGAGCAGTACTTC. Translating gives CATSTAVLAGVTYEQYF. Full variable domain (rest looked up from reference TRBV15 and TRBJ2-7): DAMVIQNPRYQVTQFGKPVTLSCSQTLNHNVMYWYQQKSSQAPKLLFHYYDKDFNNEADTPDNFQSRRPNTSFCFLDIRSPGLGDTAMYLCATSTAVLAGVTYEQYFGPGTRLTVT.

The genes are TRBV12-3 or TRBV12-4 and TRBJ1-3; the match to TRBD1 covers 7 bases. CDR3 size: 15 residues. The trim removed 2 bases at V and 0 bases at J, leaving 1 base unmatched. CDR3 bases: TGTGCCAGCAGTTTAAGGGGGCTCTCTGGAAACACCATATATTTT. This codes for CASSLRGLSGNTIYF.

This clonotype was counted at least ten times. The CDR3 region is CASRRAREQYF. The CDR3 bases are TGTGCATCCCGACGGGCTAGGGAGCAGTACTTC. This sequence joins TRBV10-3 and TRBJ2-7; D unresolved. CDR3 length: 11 residues. CDR1 ENHRY and CDR2 SYGVKD come from the germline V gene.

The CDR3 DNA is TGTGCCAGCAGTTATCACACCGGGAGTAACTATGGCTACACCTTC. Translated, it gives CASSYHTGSNYGYTF. The J gene is TRBJ1-2, the V gene TRBV12-3 or TRBV12-4, with D hard to call. V was clipped by 4 bases and J by 1 base, with 13 bases between them. The CDR3 has 15 amino acids.

This clonotype was counted only a few times. This chain links TRBV28 with TRBJ2-1, with 8 bases lining up with TRBD1. V gave up 6 bases and J gave up 9 bases; unmatched junction bases: 4. The CDR3 sequence is 12 residues long. Germline CDR1 reads MDHEN; CDR2 reads SYDVKM. The CDR3 bases are TGTGCCAGCAGGCCGACAGGGGTTGAGCAGTTCTTC. Protein: CASRPTGVEQFF.

This clonotype was seen ten or more times. The chain couples TRBV7-9 to TRBJ2-7, with TRBD2 matching 13 bases. This CDR3 is 19 amino acids long. Germline trimming cut 4 bases from V and 5 bases from J; bases unmatched to any gene: 17. Germline V gene sequence: CDR1 SEHNR, CDR2 FQNEAQ (reference sequence). The CDR3 loop reads CASSSQLAGGPLSLHEQYF. CDR3 DNA sequence: TGTGCCAGCAGCTCACAACTAGCGGGAGGGCCCCTGTCTCTCCACGAGCAGTACTTC.

This clonotype was seen a handful of times. J is TRBJ2-1 and V is TRBV11-3; 7 positions match TRBD2. The V and J ends lost 0 bases and 7 bases, in that order; junction bases with no gene match: 9. In germline, CDR1 is SGHNT, CDR2 YENEEA. The length of the CDR3 is 16 residues. CDR3 sequence: CASSLDISVGGNEQFF. DNA of the CDR3: TGTGCCAGCAGCTTAGATATATCTGTGGGGGGGAATGAGCAGTTCTTC.

This clonotype appeared many times. J is TRBJ1-1 and V is TRBV24-1; D unresolved. This CDR3 is 14 amino acids long. Looked up from germline, CDR1 is KGHDR and CDR2 is SFDVKD. V was cut by 9 bases and J by 9 bases, with 22 bases left in between. As DNA, the CDR3 is TGTGCCACCCACCATAGGACGGCGCAGTTGAAAGCTTTCTTT. This sequence encodes CATHHRTAQLKAFF.

This clonotype was detected only a few times. This chain joins TRBV7-9 and TRBJ2-5; D ambiguous. V lost 5 bases to trimming and J lost 4 bases, with 17 bases between them. This CDR3 spans 15 amino acids. Germline values: CDR1 SEHNR, CDR2 FQNEAQ (reference sequence). CDR3 sequence: CASSLSLQIIETQYF. The DNA of the CDR3 is TGTGCCAGCAGCCTGTCCCTCCAGATAATAGAGACCCAGTACTTC.

This clonotype was seen ten or more times. The V gene is TRBV15, the J gene TRBJ2-7; 8 nucleotides match TRBD1. CDR3 size: 15 residues. V was pared by 2 bases and J by 3 bases, with 6 bases of the junction left unmatched. Per the germline V gene, CDR1 is LNHNV and CDR2 is YYDKDF (reference sequence). CDR3 protein: CATSRFSGGGYEQYF. CDR3 DNA sequence: TGTGCCACCAGCAGATTTTCAGGGGGCGGCTACGAGCAGTACTTC.

This clonotype turned up a few times. This chain connects TRBV14 to TRBJ1-4, with 7 positions matching TRBD1. This CDR3 spans 15 amino acids. CDR1 and CDR2 from the germline V gene are SGHDN and FVKESK. V gave up 4 bases and J gave up 6 bases; unmatched junction bases: 8. CDR3 coding DNA: TGTGCCAGCAGCCCCGGGACAGCCGCTGATGAAAAACTGTTTTTT. Residues: CASSPGTAADEKLFF.

Turning to this clonotype: At one end the junction does not follow the germline gene, possibly because of a read error. J is TRBJ2-1 and V is TRBV3-1; no clear D gene. Per the germline V gene, CDR1 is LGHDT and CDR2 is YNNKEL (reference sequence). The CDR3 has 15 residues. The CDR3 region has the DNA TGTGCCAGCAGCCAAGAACCGACCCTCTACAATGAGCATTTCTTC. Translating it yields CASSQEPTLYNEHFF.

This clonotype is a singleton in its sample. V usage is TRBV12-3 or TRBV12-4 and J usage is TRBJ2-7; TRBD2 matches 11 bases. Trimming took 2 bases from V and 5 from J; bases not matched to a gene: 11. The CDR3 has 17 residues. The CDR3 loop is CASSLRRLAGSPDEQYF. The CDR3 DNA follows: TGTGCCAGCAGTTTACGTCGACTAGCGGGATCTCCGGACGAGCAGTACTTC.

V is TRBV6-2 or TRBV6-3 and J is TRBJ2-7, with D possibly matching TRBD2 (5 bases). V was pared by 2 bases and J by 1 base, with 12 bases between. Per germline, CDR1 MNHEY and CDR2 SVGEGT. The CDR3 is 15 amino acids. CDR3 region: CASSYRVSESYEQYF. CDR3 in DNA: TGTGCCAGCAGTTACCGAGTTAGCGAGTCCTACGAGCAGTACTTC.